The entry that follows covers one T cell receptor beta chain sequence. This clone's antigen is unknown. No qualities accompany the bases; no much larger clone lies one base away. The data were obtained in a study of OX40 agonist ivuxolimab in advanced cancers. A note on the overall study: Ivuxolimab was a fully human IgG2 agonistic monoclonal antibody targeting the costimulatory receptor OX40 (CD134). Intravenous ivuxolimab was administered to patients every 2 weeks at six dose levels: 0.01, 0.1, 0.3, 1.5, 3 and 10 mg/kg. Of the approximately 54 patients in dose escalation, about 20 had hepatocellular carcinoma, about 15 had melanoma, 9 had renal cell carcinoma and 9 had head and neck cancer. The dose-escalation cohort was about 87% male with a mean age of 60 years, ranging from roughly 23 to 85. Prior anti-PD-1, anti-PD-L1 or anti-CTLA-4 therapy was permitted, and checkpoint inhibitors had been received by less than 45% of dose-escalation patients. Partial responses occurred in three dose-escalation patients: two with cutaneous melanoma and one with hepatocellular carcinoma. The point of sequencing TCRbeta in the periphery was to test whether ivuxolimab changed TCR sequence diversity and drove clonal T-cell expansion. The paper reports the monotherapy dose-escalation portion (N of about 50 patients) of the phase I ivuxolimab trial. Results and caveats for the whole study, not just this receptor: Which antigens the clonally expanded peripheral T cells were specific for was not determined. At doses from 0.1 to 3.0 mg/kg, clonal expansion was seen in both CD4+ and CD8+ blood T cells between baseline and week 6. Low levels of normalized T-cell clonal expansion were also seen in some patients who did not respond. In partial responders in the 0.1-3.0 mg/kg groups, normalized peripheral clonal expansion was found to be among the lowest, especially among CD8+ T cells. After ivuxolimab, CD8+ T cells had more expanded clones than CD4+ T cells on average.

The V end gives up 0 bases and the J end 7 bases, leaving 8 bases in the junction not matched to a gene. Per the germline V gene, SGDLS is the CDR1 and YYNGEE is the CDR2. Reading from cysteine to phenylalanine, the CDR3 counts 16 amino acids. The retained sequence is limited to the CDR3, 48 bases, with the frame set at the first base. The trial excluded patients who had a history of autoimmune disease or were on systemic immunosuppression. Peripheral blood for TCR sequencing was collected from all dose cohorts at baseline, on cycle 4 day 1, and on cycle 7 day 1. Samples were obtained from an open-label, multicenter, first-in-human phase I dose-escalation trial of ivuxolimab. Adults with locally advanced or metastatic melanoma, renal cell, hepatocellular, or head and neck squamous cell carcinoma were enrolled in the trial. Before TCR sequencing, CD4+ and CD8+ T cells were separately sorted from peripheral blood.

For sequencing of the TCRbeta CDR3 region, genomic DNA was extracted from the sorted cells. TCRbeta CDR3 regions were sequenced using the immunoSEQ Assay. This immuneACCESS table, as held by TCRdb, lists in-frame sequences with V and J called but not all clones. Of the missing ones, under half trace to an unresolved V gene in checked studies; the others have no known cause. The sample table holds around 130,000 clones, of which 85% to 95% were seen once. The leading ten clones occupy over 0.15% of the sample. This clonotype was obtained from an adult with an advanced solid tumor such as melanoma, head and neck, liver or kidney cancer. Sequenced here: CD4+ or CD8+ T cells sorted from blood, sampled in a trial of the OX40 agonist ivuxolimab. The sequence joins TRBV9 to TRBJ1-4; 8 bases in the middle match TRBD1. The DNA sequence reads TGTGCCAGCAGCGTAGCTCCGGGACAGGTTGGTGAAAAACTGTTTTTT. It translates as CASSVAPGQVGEKLFF.